The clone carrying this T cell receptor beta chain was seen more than once but under ten times. The target antigen is unknown. The data belong to a study of T cell responses to AZD1222 COVID-19 vaccine. Whole-study findings and limits: Spike regions recognized by vaccine-associated CD4 TCRs spanned the protein, led by 160-218 and 743-854. White British people made up most donors, females outnumbered males, and clonal diversity was possibly underestimated. Without day 14 samples, only post-peak T cell repertoires were studied. As reported, nearly half of all spike-specific TCRs target variant regions that are unmutated.

Trimming stripped 6 bases from V and 5 bases from J, with 17 bases between. The CDR3 runs to 15 residues. From germline, CDR1 is MNHEY and CDR2 SMNVEV (reference sequence). Sequencing was performed with immunoSEQ multiplex PCR; in TCRdb, only in-frame clones are kept and a portion is missing. The sample has around 150,000 clones, more than 85% seen once. V is TRBV27 and J is TRBJ1-5, with D perhaps matching TRBD1 (6 bases). This TCR was sampled from an adult who received the AZD1222 COVID-19 vaccine. The specimen was peripheral blood, collected 28 days after the second AZD1222 dose. The CDR3 sequence is CASSSTGKGHQPQHF. In DNA form, the CDR3 reads TGTGCCAGCAGCAGCACAGGGAAAGGGCATCAGCCCCAGCATTTT.